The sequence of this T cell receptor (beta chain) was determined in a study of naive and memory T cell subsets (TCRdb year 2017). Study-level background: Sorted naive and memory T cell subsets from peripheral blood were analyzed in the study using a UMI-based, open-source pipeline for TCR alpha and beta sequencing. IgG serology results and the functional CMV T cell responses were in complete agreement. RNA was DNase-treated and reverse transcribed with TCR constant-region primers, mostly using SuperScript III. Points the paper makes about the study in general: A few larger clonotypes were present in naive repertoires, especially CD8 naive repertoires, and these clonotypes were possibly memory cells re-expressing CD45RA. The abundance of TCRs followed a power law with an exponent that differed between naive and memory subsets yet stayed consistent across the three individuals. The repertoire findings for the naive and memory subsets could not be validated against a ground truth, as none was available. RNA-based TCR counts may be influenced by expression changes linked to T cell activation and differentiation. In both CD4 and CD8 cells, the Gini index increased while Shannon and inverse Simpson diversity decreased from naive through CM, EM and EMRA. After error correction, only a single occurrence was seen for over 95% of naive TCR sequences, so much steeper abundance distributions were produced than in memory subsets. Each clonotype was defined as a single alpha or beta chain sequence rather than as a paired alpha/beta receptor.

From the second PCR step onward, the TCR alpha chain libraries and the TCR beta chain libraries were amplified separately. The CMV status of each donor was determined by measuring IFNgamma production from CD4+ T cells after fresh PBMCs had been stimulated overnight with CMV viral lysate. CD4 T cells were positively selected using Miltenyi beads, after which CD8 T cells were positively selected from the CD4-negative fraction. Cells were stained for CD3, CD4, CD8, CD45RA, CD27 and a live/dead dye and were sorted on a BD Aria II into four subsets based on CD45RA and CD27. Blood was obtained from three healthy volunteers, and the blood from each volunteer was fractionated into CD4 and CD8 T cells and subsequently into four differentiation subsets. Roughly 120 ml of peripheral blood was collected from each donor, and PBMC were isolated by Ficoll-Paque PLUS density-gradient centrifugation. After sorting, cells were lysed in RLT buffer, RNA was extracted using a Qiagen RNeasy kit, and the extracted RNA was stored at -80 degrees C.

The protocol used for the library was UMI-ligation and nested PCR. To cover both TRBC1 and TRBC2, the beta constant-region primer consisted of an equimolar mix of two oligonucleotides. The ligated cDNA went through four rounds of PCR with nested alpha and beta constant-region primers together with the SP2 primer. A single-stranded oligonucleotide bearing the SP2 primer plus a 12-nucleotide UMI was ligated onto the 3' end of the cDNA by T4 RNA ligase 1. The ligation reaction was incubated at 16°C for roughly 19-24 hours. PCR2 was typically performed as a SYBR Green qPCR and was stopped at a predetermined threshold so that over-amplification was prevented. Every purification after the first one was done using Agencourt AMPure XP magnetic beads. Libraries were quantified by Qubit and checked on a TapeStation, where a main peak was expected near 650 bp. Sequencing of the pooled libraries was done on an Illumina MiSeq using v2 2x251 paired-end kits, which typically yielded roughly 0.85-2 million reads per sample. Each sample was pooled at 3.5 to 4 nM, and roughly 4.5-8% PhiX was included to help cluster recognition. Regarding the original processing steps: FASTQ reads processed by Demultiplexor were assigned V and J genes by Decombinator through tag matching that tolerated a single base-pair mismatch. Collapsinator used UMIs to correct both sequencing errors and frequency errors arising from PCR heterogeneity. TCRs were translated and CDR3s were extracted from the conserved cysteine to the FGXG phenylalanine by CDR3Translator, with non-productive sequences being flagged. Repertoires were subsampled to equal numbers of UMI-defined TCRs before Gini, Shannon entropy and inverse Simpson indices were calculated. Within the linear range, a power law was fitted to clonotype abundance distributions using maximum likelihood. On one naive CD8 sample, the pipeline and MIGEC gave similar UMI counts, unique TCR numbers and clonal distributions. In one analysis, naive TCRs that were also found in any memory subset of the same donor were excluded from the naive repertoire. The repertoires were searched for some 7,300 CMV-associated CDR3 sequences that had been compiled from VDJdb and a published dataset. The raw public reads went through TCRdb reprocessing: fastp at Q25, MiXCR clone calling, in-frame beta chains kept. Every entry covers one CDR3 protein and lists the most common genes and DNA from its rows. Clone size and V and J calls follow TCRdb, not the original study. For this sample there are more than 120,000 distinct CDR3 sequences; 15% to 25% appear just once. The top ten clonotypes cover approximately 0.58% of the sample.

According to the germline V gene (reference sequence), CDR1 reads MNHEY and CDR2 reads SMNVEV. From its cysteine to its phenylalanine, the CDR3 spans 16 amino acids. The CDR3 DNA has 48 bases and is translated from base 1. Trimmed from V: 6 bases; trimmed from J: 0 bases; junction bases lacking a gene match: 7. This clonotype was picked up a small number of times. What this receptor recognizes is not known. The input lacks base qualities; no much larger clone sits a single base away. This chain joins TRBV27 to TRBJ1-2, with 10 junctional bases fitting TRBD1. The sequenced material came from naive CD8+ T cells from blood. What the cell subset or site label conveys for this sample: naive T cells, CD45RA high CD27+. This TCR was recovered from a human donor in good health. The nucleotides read TGTGCCAGCAGAAAGACCGGGACAGGGGCTAACTATGGCTACACCTTC. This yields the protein CASRKTGTGANYGYTF.